The 25 T cell receptor beta chains presented below share a single source sample, sequenced in a study of memory CD4+ T cells and cytomegalovirus serostatus. The sort gate was single viable CD3+CD4+CD8-CD45RO+ cells for memory CD4+ T cells. The data were produced by immunoSEQ multiplex PCR, yet TCRdb's version contains in-frame clones alone and is incomplete. The repertoire holds around 54,000 clones, with about 80% as singletons. Sample: memory CD4+ T cells from blood. The origin of the receptors is an adult in good health and CMV-seropositive.

The chain recombines TRBV29-1 with TRBJ1-1; TRBD1 aligns across 9 bases. V lost 6 bases to trimming and J lost 6 bases; unmatched junction nucleotides: 11. In germline, CDR1 is SQVTM, CDR2 ANQGSEA. CDR3 length: 14 amino acids. The CDR3 nucleotides read TGCAGCGTCGATGAAATACAGGGGGCCTCTGAAGCTTTCTTT. Amino acid sequence: CSVDEIQGASEAFF.

The chain is built from TRBV18 and TRBJ2-2, with unresolved D. V was shortened by 3 bases and J by 0 bases, with 5 bases between the two germline ends. Germline-derived CDR1 and CDR2 are KGHSH and LQKENI. The CDR3 contains 14 residues. CDR3: CASSPYANTGELFF. Here the CDR3 DNA reads TGTGCCAGCTCACCTTATGCGAACACCGGGGAGCTGTTTTTT. Using reference TRBV18 and TRBJ2-2 for the parts outside the CDR3, the full variable domain is NAGVMQNPRHLVRRRGQEARLRCSPMKGHSHVYWYRQLPEEGLKFMVYLQKENIIDESGMPKERFSAEFPKEGPSILRIQQVVRGDSAAYFCASSPYANTGELFFGEGSRLTVL.

The rearrangement links TRBV5-1 to TRBJ1-5, with TRBD1 as a possible D gene (5 bases). V was shortened by 4 bases and J by 6 bases, with 17 bases between the two germline ends. The germline CDR1 and CDR2 sequences are SGHRS and YFSETQ. The CDR3 spans 15 residues. The CDR3 spells CASSLIPGKGQPQHF. CDR3 DNA sequence: TGCGCCAGCAGCCTTATCCCAGGGAAGGGTCAGCCCCAGCATTTT.

The V call is TRBV18, the J call TRBJ2-2, with D uncertain. The CDR3 has 15 amino acids. Trimming shortened V by 3 bases and J by 7 bases, and 15 bases separated the two germline ends. CDR1 is KGHSH and CDR2 is LQKENI in the germline V gene. The CDR3 bases are TGTGCCAGCTCACCGTCTACGGCCTACTACGGGGAGCTGTTTTTT. Its translation is CASSPSTAYYGELFF. Full variable domain (rest looked up from reference TRBV18 and TRBJ2-2): NAGVMQNPRHLVRRRGQEARLRCSPMKGHSHVYWYRQLPEEGLKFMVYLQKENIIDESGMPKERFSAEFPKEGPSILRIQQVVRGDSAAYFCASSPSTAYYGELFFGEGSRLTVL.

V is TRBV27 and J is TRBJ1-4; D perhaps matches TRBD1 (6 bases). V was shortened by 5 bases and J by 6 bases, with 13 bases between the two germline ends. This CDR3 is 14 amino acids long. Germline CDR1 and CDR2: MNHEY and SMNVEV (reference sequence). The CDR3: CASSLMGAHEKLFF. Here the CDR3 DNA reads TGTGCCAGCAGTCTCATGGGGGCACATGAAAAACTGTTTTTT.

V is TRBV7-9 and J is TRBJ2-3, with D hard to call. With 4 bases removed from V and 0 bases from J, the gap between germline ends came to 14 bases. The germline V gene has CDR1 SEHNR and CDR2 FQNEAQ (reference sequence). CDR3 length: 16 amino acids. CDR3 loop: CASSSTALYSTDTQYF. The CDR3 DNA follows: TGTGCCAGCAGCTCCACTGCACTCTATAGCACAGATACGCAGTATTTT.

The CDR3 nucleotides are TGTGCCAGCAGTTTTGCGGGGGGGGGTAGCAATCAGCCCCAGCATTTT. Translated, it gives CASSFAGGGSNQPQHF. The rearrangement links TRBV28 to TRBJ1-5, with a possible D match to TRBD1 (5 bases). The CDR3 covers 16 residues. V was cut by 3 bases and J by 0 bases, with 12 bases left in between. Germline V gene lookup returns CDR1 MDHEN and CDR2 SYDVKM.

The chain joins TRBV18 to TRBJ1-1; D gene uncertain. Germline V gene sequence: CDR1 KGHSH, CDR2 LQKENI. Trimming left V 0 bases short and J 13 bases short, with 24 bases between. This CDR3 contains 16 residues. As DNA, the CDR3 is TGTGCCAGCTCACCACCAGCGAATCAGCGACTGGGGTATGATTTCTTT. Amino acid sequence: CASSPPANQRLGYDFF.

The rearrangement uses TRBV2 and TRBJ2-6; D unclear. This CDR3 has 16 residues. Deletions cut 3 bases from V and 2 bases from J, with 11 bases between. The germline CDR1 and CDR2 sequences are SNHLY and FYNNEI. The CDR3 DNA follows: TGTGCCAGCAGTGACGAACAAGCACCTGGGGCCAACGTCCTGACTTTC. This codes for CASSDEQAPGANVLTF.

The rearrangement uses TRBV6-5 and TRBJ2-5; TRBD2 matches at 7 bases. The J call may be in error: the DNA end matches TRBJ2-7 better. Looked up from germline, CDR1 is MNHEY and CDR2 is SVGAGI. This CDR3 has 13 residues. The CDR3 reads CASSSPGGYEQYF. The CDR3 coding sequence is TGTGCCAGCAGTTCCCCGGGGGGCTACGAGCAGTACTTC.

The rearrangement uses TRBV11-3 and TRBJ1-2; D ambiguous. Germline CDR1 reads SGHNT; CDR2 reads YENEEA. V was trimmed by 4 bases and J by 2 bases, leaving 11 bases between them. The CDR3 spans 14 residues. The CDR3 DNA is TGTGCCAGCAGCTCAATAGGGAAAAACTATGGCTACACCTTC. Translation gives CASSSIGKNYGYTF.

The V and J genes are TRBV19 and TRBJ2-3, with D hard to call. The CDR3 contains 14 residues. In germline, CDR1 is LNHDA, CDR2 SQIVND (reference sequence). V was pared by 6 bases and J by 0 bases, with 10 bases between. The CDR3 bases are TGTGCCAGTAGCATCGGACCCAGCACAGATACGCAGTATTTT. Protein product: CASSIGPSTDTQYF.

CDR3 DNA sequence: TGCGCCAGCAGCCCTTCTGTCGTAGGGGACAATCAGCCCCAGCATTTT. This encodes CASSPSVVGDNQPQHF. The J gene is TRBJ1-5, the V gene TRBV4-1; TRBD1 is a possible D gene (5 bases). V lost 4 bases and J lost 3, with 16 bases in between. The CDR3 runs 16 residues. The germline CDR1 and CDR2 sequences are MGHRA and YSYEKL.

There are a few counts of this clone. The chain carries TRBV19 and TRBJ1-5; perhaps TRBD1 as D (6 bases). The germline V gene encodes CDR1 LNHDA and CDR2 SQIVND (reference sequence). CDR3 length: 15 amino acids. V lost 5 bases and J lost 2, with 13 bases in between. CDR3 residues: CASSRQGRGNQPQHF. In DNA, the CDR3 is TGTGCCAGTAGTCGGCAGGGGAGGGGCAATCAGCCCCAGCATTTT.

The chain uses TRBV9 and TRBJ1-5; a weak D match, TRBD1 (5 bases). The CDR3 length is 15 residues. Germline V CDR1 and CDR2: SGDLS, YYNGEE. Trimming took 0 bases from V and 4 from J, leaving 11 bases between them. Here the CDR3 DNA reads TGTGCCAGCAGCGTAGAGGGGCGGATTAATCAGCCCCAGCATTTT. It encodes CASSVEGRINQPQHF.

The chain joins TRBV2 to TRBJ2-1; the D gene is possibly TRBD1 (6 bases). V gave up 8 bases and J gave up 6 bases, with 17 bases separating them. Germline CDR1 SNHLY, CDR2 FYNNEI. This CDR3 is 14 amino acids long. CDR3 region: CASVSHRDVNEQFF. The CDR3 nucleotides are TGTGCCAGCGTTTCTCACAGGGATGTCAATGAGCAGTTCTTC.

Within the sample, this clone is medium-sized (0.01 to 0.1%). In DNA form, the CDR3 reads TGCAGTGCTAGAGGGGCCACTGAAGCTTTCTTT. Translated, it gives CSARGATEAFF. V usage is TRBV20-1 and J usage is TRBJ1-1; D is undetermined. V was trimmed by 1 base and J by 4 bases, leaving 4 bases between them. The CDR3 is 11 residues long. CDR1 is DFQATT, CDR2 SNEGSKA, per germline (reference sequence).

The chain couples TRBV11-2 to TRBJ2-1; 10 nucleotides align to TRBD2. Germline CDR1 reads SGHAT; CDR2 reads FQNNGV. CDR3 size: 16 residues. Trimming took 0 bases from V and 9 from J; bases not matched to a gene: 8. The CDR3 region is CASSLEGLAKGAEQFF. CDR3 DNA sequence: TGTGCCAGCAGCTTAGAGGGACTAGCGAAGGGCGCTGAGCAGTTCTTC.

The V call is TRBV29-1, the J call TRBJ2-1; 12 bases align to TRBD2. The trim removed 7 bases at V and 9 bases at J, leaving 10 bases unmatched. Germline V gene lookup returns CDR1 SQVTM and CDR2 ANQGSEA. This CDR3 contains 14 residues. CDR3 in amino acids: CSDTGLAGISEQFF. The CDR3 DNA reads TGCAGCGACACCGGACTAGCGGGAATCAGTGAGCAGTTCTTC.

CDR3 sequence (DNA): TGTGCCGGCTATAGTTTGATCGAAGCTTTCTTT. Translating gives CAGYSLIEAFF. This chain links TRBV7-9 with TRBJ1-1; D gene uncertain. The CDR3 is 11 amino acids. Germline values: CDR1 SEHNR, CDR2 FQNEAQ (reference sequence). Trimming stripped 11 bases from V and 8 bases from J, with 15 bases between.

V usage is TRBV29-1 and J usage is TRBJ2-3; D is unresolved. The CDR3 runs 14 residues. Germline values: CDR1 SQVTM, CDR2 ANQGSEA. Trimming shortened V by 4 bases and J by 0 bases, and 11 bases separated the two germline ends. The CDR3 is CSVVVPLSTDTQYF. The CDR3 nucleotides are TGCAGCGTTGTTGTGCCACTTAGCACAGATACGCAGTATTTT.

The chain recombines TRBV5-6 with TRBJ2-2, with D perhaps matching TRBD1 or TRBD2 (6 bases each). Germline lookup yields CDR1 SGHDT and CDR2 YYEEEE. Trimming pared 5 bases from V and 7 bases from J, leaving 9 bases between. The CDR3 is made up of 12 amino acids. The CDR3 region has the DNA TGTGCCAGCAGGGAGGGGGTCGGGGAGCTGTTTTTT. Its protein is CASREGVGELFF.

The chain couples TRBV28 to TRBJ2-3; D gene unclear. Trimming cost V 5 bases and J 0 bases, with 9 bases left between them. Germline-derived CDR1 and CDR2 are MDHEN and SYDVKM. The CDR3 is 14 amino acids. CDR3 DNA: TGTGCCAGCAGTCTCCAGACTAGCACAGATACGCAGTATTTT. Its translation is CASSLQTSTDTQYF.

The V gene is TRBV7-2, the J gene TRBJ2-5, with 9 bases aligning to TRBD2. After removal of 3 bases from V and 5 bases from J, the junction contained 7 bases not matched to a gene. Germline loops: CDR1 SGHTA, CDR2 FQGNSA. The CDR3 spans 15 residues. The CDR3 reads CASSFSLAGRETQYF. In nucleotides, the CDR3 is TGTGCCAGCAGCTTCTCGCTAGCGGGGCGGGAGACCCAGTACTTC.

The V and J genes are TRBV5-1 and TRBJ2-1; D assignment may be TRBD1 or TRBD2 (5 bases each). Germline lookup yields CDR1 SGHRS and CDR2 YFSETQ. Trimming stripped 1 base from V and 8 bases from J, with 10 bases between. This CDR3 region has 13 residues. The CDR3, as DNA: TGCGCCAGCAGCTTGTACCGGGACGATGAGCAGTTCTTC. It specifies CASSLYRDDEQFF.